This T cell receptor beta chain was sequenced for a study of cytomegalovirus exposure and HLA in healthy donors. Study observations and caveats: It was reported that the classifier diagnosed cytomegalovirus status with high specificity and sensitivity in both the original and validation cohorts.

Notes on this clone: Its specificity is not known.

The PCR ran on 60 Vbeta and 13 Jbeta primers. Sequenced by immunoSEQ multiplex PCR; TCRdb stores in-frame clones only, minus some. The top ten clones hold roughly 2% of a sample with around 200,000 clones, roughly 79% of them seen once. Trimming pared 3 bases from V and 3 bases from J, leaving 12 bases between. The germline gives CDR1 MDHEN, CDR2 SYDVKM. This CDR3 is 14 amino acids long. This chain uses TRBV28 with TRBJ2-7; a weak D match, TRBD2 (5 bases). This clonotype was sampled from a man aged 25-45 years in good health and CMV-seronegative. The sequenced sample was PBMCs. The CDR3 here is CASSLRASHYEQYF. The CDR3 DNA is TGTGCCAGCAGTTTGCGGGCTAGCCACTACGAGCAGTACTTC.